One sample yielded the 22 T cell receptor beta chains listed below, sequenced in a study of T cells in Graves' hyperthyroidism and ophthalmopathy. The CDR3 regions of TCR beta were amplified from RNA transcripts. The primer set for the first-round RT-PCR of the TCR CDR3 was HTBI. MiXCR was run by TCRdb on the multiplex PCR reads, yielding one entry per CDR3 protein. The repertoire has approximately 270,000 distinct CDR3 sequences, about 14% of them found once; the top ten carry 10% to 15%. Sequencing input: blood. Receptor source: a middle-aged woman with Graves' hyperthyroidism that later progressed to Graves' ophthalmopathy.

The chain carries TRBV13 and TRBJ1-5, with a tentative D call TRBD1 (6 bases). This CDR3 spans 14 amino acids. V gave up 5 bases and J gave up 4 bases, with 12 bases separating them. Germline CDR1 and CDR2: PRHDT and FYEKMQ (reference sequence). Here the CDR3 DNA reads TGTGCCAGCAGCCAGCGGGGGCTGAATCAGCCCCAGCATTTT. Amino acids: CASSQRGLNQPQHF.

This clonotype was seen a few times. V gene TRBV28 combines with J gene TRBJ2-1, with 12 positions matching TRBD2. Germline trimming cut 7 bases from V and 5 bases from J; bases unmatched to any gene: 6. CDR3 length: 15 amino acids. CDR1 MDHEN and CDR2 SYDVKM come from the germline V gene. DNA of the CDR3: TGTGCCAGCAAAAAGGGACTAGCGGGCGACAATGAGCAGTTCTTC. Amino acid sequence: CASKKGLAGDNEQFF.

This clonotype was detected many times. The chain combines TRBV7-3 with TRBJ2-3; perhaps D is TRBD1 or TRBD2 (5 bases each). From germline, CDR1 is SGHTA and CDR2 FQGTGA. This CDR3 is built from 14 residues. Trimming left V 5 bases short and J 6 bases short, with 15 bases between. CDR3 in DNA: TGTGCCAGCAGCCTGGAACTAGGGGCGGATACGCAGTATTTT. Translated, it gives CASSLELGADTQYF.

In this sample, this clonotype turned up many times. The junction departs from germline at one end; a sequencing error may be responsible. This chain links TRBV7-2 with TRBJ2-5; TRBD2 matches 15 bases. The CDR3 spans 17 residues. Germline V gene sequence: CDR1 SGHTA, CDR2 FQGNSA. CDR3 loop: CASSGWTSGRAQKTQYF. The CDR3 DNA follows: TGTGCCAGCAGCGGGTGGACTAGCGGGAGGGCCCAAAAGACCCAGTACTTC.

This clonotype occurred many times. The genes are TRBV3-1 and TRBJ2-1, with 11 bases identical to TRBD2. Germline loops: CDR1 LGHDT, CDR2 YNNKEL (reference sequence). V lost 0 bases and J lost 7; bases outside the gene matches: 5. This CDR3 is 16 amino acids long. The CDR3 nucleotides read TGTGCCAGCAGCCAAGATACAGGACTAGCGGGTAATGAGCAGTTCTTC. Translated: CASSQDTGLAGNEQFF.

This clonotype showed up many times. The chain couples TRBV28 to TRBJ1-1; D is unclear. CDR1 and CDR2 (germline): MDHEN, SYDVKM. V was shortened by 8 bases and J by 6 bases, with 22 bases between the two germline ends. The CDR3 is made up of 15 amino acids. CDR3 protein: CASGPVGRWEAEAFF. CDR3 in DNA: TGTGCCAGCGGACCGGTAGGACGTTGGGAGGCTGAAGCTTTCTTT.

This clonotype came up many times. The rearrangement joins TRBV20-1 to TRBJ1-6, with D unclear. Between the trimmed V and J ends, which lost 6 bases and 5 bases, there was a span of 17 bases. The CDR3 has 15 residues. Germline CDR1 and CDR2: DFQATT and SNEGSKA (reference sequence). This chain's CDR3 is CSAPELGRDNSPLHF. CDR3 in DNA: TGCAGTGCCCCTGAACTTGGCCGCGATAATTCACCCCTCCACTTT.

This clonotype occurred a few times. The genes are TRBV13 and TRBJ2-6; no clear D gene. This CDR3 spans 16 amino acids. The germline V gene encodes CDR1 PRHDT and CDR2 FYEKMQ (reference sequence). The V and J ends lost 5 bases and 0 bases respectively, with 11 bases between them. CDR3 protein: CASSLTGVSGANVLTF. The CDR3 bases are TGTGCCAGCAGCCTAACTGGGGTCTCTGGGGCCAACGTCCTGACTTTC. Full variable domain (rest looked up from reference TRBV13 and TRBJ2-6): AAGVIQSPRHLIKEKRETATLKCYPIPRHDTVYWYQQGPGQDPQFLISFYEKMQSDKGSIPDRFSAQQFSDYHSELNMSSLELGDSALYFCASSLTGVSGANVLTFGAGSRLTVL.

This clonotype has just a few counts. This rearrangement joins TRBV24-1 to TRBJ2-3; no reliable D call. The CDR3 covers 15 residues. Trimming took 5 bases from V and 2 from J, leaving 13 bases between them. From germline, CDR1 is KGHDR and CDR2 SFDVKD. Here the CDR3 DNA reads TGTGCCACCAGTGCCCTGGGTCGGTACACAGATACGCAGTATTTT. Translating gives CATSALGRYTDTQYF.

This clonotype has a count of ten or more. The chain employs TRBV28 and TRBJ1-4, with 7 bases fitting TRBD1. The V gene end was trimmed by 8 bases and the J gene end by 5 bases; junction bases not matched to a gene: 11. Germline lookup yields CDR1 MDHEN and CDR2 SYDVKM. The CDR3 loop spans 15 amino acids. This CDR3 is CASGSDRSPNEKLFF. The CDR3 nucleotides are TGTGCCAGCGGCTCGGACAGGAGCCCGAATGAAAAACTGTTTTTT. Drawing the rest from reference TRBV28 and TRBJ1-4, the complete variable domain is DVKVTQSSRYLVKRTGEKVFLECVQDMDHENMFWYRQDPGLGLRLIYFSYDVKMKEKGDIPEGYSVSREKKERFSLILESASTNQTSMYLCASGSDRSPNEKLFFGSGTQLSVL.

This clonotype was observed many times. The CDR3 nucleotides are TGTGCCAGCAGGAGTACCCCGGGACCTTCCTACGAGCAGTACTTC. This translates into CASRSTPGPSYEQYF. V is TRBV28 and J is TRBJ2-7; D possibly uses TRBD1 or TRBD2 (5 bases each). The germline V and J ends were trimmed by 6 bases and 1 base, with 16 bases remaining between them. This CDR3 is built from 15 residues. Germline CDR1 reads MDHEN; CDR2 reads SYDVKM.

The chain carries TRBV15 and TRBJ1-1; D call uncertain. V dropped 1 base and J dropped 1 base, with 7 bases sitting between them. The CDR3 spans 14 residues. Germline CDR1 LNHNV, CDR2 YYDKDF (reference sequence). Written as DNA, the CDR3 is TGTGCCACCAGCAGAGGGGCAGGGAACACTGAAGCTTTCTTT. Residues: CATSRGAGNTEAFF.

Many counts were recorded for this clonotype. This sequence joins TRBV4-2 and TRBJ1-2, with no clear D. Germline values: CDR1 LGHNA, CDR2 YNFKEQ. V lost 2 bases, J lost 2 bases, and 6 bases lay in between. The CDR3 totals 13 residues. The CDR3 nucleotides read TGTGCCAGCAGCCAACAGATAAACTATGGCTACACCTTC. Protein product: CASSQQINYGYTF.

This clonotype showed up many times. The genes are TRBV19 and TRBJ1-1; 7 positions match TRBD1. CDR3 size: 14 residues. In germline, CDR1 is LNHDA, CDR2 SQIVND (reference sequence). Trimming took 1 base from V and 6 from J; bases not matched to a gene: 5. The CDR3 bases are TGTGCCAGTAGTATAGGCCAGGGGGTCCCTGAAGCTTTCTTT. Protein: CASSIGQGVPEAFF.

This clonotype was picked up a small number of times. The CDR3 DNA reads as TGTGCCAGCTCACCACGGTACGGGGAGCTGTTTTTT. The encoded protein is CASSPRYGELFF. The V and J genes are TRBV18 and TRBJ2-2; D not resolved. Germline V gives CDR1 KGHSH, CDR2 LQKENI. The ends were cut back, 1 base at V and 7 bases at J, with 4 bases in the middle. The CDR3 contains 12 residues. The full variable domain, its missing parts supplied by reference TRBV18 and TRBJ2-2, is NAGVMQNPRHLVRRRGQEARLRCSPMKGHSHVYWYRQLPEEGLKFMVYLQKENIIDESGMPKERFSAEFPKEGPSILRIQQVVRGDSAAYFCASSPRYGELFFGEGSRLTVL.

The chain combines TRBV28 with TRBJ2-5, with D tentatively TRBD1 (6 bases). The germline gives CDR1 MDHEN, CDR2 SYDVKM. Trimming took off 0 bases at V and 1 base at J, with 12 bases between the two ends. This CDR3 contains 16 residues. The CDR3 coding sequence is TGTGCCAGCAGTTTATGGGGGGCGGGTCGCCAAGAGACCCAGTACTTC. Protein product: CASSLWGAGRQETQYF.

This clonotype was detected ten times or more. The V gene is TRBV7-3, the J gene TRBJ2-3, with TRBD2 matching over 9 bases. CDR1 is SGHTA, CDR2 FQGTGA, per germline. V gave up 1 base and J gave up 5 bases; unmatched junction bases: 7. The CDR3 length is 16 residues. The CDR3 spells CASSLRASGTGDTQYF. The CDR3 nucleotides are TGTGCCAGCAGCTTAAGGGCTAGCGGGACGGGAGATACGCAGTATTTT.

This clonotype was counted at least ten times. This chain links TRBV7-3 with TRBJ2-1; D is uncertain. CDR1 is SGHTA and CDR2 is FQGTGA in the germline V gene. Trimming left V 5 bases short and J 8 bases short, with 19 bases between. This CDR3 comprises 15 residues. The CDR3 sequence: CASSPGPVDGDEQFF. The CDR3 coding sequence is TGTGCCAGCAGCCCCGGACCAGTCGATGGCGATGAGCAGTTCTTC.

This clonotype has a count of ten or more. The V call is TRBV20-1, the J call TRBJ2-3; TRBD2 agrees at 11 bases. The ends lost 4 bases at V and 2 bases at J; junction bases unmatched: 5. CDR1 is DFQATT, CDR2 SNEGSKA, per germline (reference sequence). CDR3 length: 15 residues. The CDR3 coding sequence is TGCAGTGCTACTCCGGGACTAGCGGCCACAGATACGCAGTATTTT. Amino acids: CSATPGLAATDTQYF.

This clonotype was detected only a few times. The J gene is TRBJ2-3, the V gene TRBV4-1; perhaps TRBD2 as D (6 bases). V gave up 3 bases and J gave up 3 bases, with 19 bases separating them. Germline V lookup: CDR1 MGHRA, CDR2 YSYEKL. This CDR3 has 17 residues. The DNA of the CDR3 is TGCGCCAGCAGCCACCGAAAGGCGGGATGGGTGACAGATACGCAGTATTTT. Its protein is CASSHRKAGWVTDTQYF.

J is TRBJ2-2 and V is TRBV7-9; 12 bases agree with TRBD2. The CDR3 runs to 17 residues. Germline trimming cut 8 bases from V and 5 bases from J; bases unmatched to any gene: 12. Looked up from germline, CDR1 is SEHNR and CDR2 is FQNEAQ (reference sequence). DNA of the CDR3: TGTGCCAGCGCTCCTAGCGGGAGGGCCTCGTGTACCGGGGAGCTGTTTTTT. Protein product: CASAPSGRASCTGELFF.

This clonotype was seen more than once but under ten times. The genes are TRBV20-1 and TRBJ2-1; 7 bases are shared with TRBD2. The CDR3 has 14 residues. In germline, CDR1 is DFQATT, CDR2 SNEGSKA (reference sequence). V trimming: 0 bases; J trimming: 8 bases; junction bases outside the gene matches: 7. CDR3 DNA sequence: TGCAGTGCTAGAGAGGGAGGGCCGTTAGATGAGCAGTTCTTC. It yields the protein CSAREGGPLDEQFF.